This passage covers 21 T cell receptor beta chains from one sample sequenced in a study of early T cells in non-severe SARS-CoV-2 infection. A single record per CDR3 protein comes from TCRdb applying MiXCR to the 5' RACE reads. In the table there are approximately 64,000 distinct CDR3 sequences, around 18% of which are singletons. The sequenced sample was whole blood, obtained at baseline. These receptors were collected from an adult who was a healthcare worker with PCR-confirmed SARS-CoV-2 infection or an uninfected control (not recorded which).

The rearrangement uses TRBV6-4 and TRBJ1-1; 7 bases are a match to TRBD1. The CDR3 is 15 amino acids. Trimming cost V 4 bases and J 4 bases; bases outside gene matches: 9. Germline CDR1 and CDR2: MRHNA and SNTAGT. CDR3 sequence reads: CASSANRGAGTEAFF. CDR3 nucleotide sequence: TGTGCCAGCAGTGCGAACAGGGGCGCGGGCACTGAAGCTTTCTTT.

The CDR3 DNA follows: TGTGCCAGCAGCTTGCTGAGGGACAGGCGCCCCGAGCAGTACTTC. Amino acids: CASSLLRDRRPEQYF. The genes are TRBV11-2 and TRBJ2-7; TRBD1 matches 8 bases. J lost 6 bases, V lost 3 bases, and 10 bases had no gene match. Germline CDR1 reads SGHAT; CDR2 reads FQNNGV. The CDR3 loop spans 15 amino acids. Supplemented by reference TRBV11-2 and TRBJ2-7, the full variable domain reads EAGVAQSPRYKIIEKRQSVAFWCNPISGHATLYWYQQILGQGPKLLIQFQNNGVVDDSQLPKDRFSAERLKGVDSTLKIQPAKLEDSAVYLCASSLLRDRRPEQYFGPGTRLTVT.

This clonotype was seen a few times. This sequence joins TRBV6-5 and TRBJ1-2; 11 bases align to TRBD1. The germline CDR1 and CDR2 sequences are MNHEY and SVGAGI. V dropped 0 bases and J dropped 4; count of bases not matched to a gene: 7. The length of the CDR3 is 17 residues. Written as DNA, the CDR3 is TGTGCCAGCAGTTACTCGACGGGACAGGGGGTCCCCTATGGCTACACCTTC. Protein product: CASSYSTGQGVPYGYTF.

The CDR3 DNA reads TGTGCCAGCAGTCACATCGGGACCACCGGGGAGCTGTTTTTT. Translated, it gives CASSHIGTTGELFF. The chain couples TRBV6-6 to TRBJ2-2; D could derive from TRBD1 or TRBD2 (5 bases each). From germline, CDR1 is MNHNY and CDR2 SVGAGI (reference sequence). Trimming stripped 5 bases from V and 4 bases from J, with 11 bases between. This CDR3 has 14 amino acids.

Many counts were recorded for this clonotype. CDR3 DNA sequence: TGTGCCAGCAGCCCACAACAGGGAGCGAACACTGAAGCTTTCTTT. This gives the protein CASSPQQGANTEAFF. The chain is built from TRBV11-2 and TRBJ1-1, with a possible D match to TRBD1 (6 bases). V lost 5 bases and J lost 1, with 14 bases in between. Germline loops: CDR1 SGHAT, CDR2 FQNNGV. The CDR3 is 15 residues long.

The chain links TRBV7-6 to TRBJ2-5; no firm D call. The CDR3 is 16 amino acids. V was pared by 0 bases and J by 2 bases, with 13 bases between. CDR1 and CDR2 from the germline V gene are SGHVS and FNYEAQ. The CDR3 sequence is CASSLAGSLLQETQYF. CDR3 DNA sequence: TGTGCCAGCAGCTTAGCGGGCTCCCTGTTGCAAGAGACCCAGTACTTC.

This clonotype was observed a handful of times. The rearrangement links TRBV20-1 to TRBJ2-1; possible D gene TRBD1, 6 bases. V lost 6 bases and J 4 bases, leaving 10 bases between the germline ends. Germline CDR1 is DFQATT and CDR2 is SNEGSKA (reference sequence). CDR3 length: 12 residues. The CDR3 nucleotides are TGCAGTGCGGGGGACAAATACAATGAGCAGTTCTTC. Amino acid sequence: CSAGDKYNEQFF.

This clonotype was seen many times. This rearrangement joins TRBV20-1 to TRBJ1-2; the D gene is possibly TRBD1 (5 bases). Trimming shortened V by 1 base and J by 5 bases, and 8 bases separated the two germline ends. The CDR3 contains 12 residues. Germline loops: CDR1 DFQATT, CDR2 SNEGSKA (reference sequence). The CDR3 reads CSARVGGYGYTF. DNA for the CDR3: TGCAGTGCTAGAGTGGGGGGGTATGGCTACACCTTC.

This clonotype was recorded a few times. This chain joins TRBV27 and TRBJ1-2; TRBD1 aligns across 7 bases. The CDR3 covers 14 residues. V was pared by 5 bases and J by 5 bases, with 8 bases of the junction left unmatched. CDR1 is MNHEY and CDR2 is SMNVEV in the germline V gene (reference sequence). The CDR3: CASSPTGALYGYTF. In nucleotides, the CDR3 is TGTGCCAGCAGTCCTACAGGGGCCCTATATGGCTACACCTTC.

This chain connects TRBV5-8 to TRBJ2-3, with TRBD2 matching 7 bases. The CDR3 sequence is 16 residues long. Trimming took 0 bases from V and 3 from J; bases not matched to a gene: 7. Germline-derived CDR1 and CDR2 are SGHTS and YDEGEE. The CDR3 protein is CASSLGAGIVTDTQYF. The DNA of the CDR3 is TGTGCCAGCAGCTTGGGAGCGGGGATAGTGACAGATACGCAGTATTTT.

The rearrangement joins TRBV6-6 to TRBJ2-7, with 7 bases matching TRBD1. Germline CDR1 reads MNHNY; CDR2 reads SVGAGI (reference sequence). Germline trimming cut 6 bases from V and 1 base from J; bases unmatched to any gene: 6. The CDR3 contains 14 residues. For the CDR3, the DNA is TGTGCCAGCAGACGGGACAGCCAGTCCTACGAGCAGTACTTC. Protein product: CASRRDSQSYEQYF.

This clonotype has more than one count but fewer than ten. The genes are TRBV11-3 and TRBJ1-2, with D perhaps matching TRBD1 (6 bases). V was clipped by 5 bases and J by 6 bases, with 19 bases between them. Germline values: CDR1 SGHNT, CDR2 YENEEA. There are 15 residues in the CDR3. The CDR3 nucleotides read TGTGCCAGCAGCCCCTGGGACACGAGGACGGATGGCTACACCTTC. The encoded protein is CASSPWDTRTDGYTF.

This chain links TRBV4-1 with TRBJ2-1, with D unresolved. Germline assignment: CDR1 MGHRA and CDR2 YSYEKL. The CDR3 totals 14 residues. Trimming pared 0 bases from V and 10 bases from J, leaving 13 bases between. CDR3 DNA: TGCGCCAGCAGCCAAGAGGGCCCTGGATCGGAGCAGTTCTTC. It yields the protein CASSQEGPGSEQFF.

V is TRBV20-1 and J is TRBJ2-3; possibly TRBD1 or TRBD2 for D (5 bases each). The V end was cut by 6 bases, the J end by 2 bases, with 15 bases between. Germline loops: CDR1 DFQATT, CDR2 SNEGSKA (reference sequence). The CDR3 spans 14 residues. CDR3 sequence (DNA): TGCAGTGCCCGGTCGGGGCAGGTCACAGATACGCAGTATTTT. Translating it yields CSARSGQVTDTQYF.

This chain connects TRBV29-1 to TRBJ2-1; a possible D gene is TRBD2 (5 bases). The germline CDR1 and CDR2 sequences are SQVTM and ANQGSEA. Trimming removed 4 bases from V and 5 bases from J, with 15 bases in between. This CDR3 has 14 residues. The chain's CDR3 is CSVARTLSHNEQFF. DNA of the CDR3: TGCAGCGTTGCGCGGACTCTAAGCCACAATGAGCAGTTCTTC.

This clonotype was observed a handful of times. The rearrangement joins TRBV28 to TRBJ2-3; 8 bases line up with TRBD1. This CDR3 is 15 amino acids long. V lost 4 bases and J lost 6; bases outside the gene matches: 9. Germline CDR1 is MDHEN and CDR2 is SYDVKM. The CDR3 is CASSSSGTGGDTQYF. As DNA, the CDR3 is TGTGCCAGCAGTTCGTCCGGGACAGGCGGGGATACGCAGTATTTT.

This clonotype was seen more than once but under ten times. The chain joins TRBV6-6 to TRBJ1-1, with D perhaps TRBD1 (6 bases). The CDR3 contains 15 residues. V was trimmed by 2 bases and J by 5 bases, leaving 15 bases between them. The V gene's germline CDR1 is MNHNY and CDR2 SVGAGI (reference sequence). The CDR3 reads CASSYRRGQETEAFF. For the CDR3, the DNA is TGTGCCAGCAGTTACCGTAGGGGACAAGAGACTGAAGCTTTCTTT.

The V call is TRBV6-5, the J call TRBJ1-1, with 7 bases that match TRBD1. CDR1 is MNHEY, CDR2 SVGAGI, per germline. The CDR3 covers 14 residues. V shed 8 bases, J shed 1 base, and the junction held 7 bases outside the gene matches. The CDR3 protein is CASGNTGANTEAFF. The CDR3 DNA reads TGTGCCAGCGGAAACACAGGGGCGAACACTGAAGCTTTCTTT.

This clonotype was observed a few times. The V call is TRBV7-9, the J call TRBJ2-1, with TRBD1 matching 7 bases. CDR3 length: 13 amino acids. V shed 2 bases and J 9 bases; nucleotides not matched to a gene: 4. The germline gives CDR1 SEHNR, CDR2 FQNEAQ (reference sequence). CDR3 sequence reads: CASSLTAGGEQFF. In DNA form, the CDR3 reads TGTGCCAGCAGCTTAACAGCAGGGGGTGAGCAGTTCTTC.

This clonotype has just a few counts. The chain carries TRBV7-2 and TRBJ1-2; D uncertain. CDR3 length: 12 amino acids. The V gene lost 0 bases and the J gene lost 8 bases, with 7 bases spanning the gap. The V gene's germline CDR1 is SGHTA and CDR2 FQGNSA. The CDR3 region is CASSLAAAGYTF. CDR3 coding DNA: TGTGCCAGCAGCTTAGCAGCGGCGGGCTACACCTTC.

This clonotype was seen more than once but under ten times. CDR3 residues: CASSLIGTGSNQPQHF. For the CDR3, the DNA is TGTGCCAGCAGTTTAATCGGGACAGGTAGCAATCAGCCCCAGCATTTT. The gene calls are TRBV27 and TRBJ1-5, with 8 bases matching TRBD1. This CDR3 is built from 16 residues. CDR1 and CDR2 (germline): MNHEY, SMNVEV (reference sequence). The ends lost 2 bases at V and 0 bases at J; junction bases unmatched: 3.